This record looks at one T cell receptor (beta chain) sequence and its context. No antigen is known for it. The record originates from a study of T cell therapy after organ transplantation. Points from the study as a whole: Both transferred clonotypes and endogenous ones absent from products apparently reconstituted. Effects of concurrent antirejection and antiviral medications were not evaluable.

Germline V gives CDR1 PRHDT, CDR2 FYEKMQ (reference sequence). The V and J ends lost 5 bases and 5 bases respectively, with 19 bases between them. This CDR3 has 16 amino acids. Produced via immunoSEQ multiplex PCR; TCRdb's table is partial and in-frame only. The table shows 44,000 or so clones, with approximately 94% occurring only once. This rearrangement joins TRBV13 to TRBJ2-1; D may be TRBD1 (7 bases). The TCR was taken from a human patient who had received a solid organ transplant and had CMV disease. The source material was CD8+ T cells from blood, sampled before autologous CMV-specific T cell therapy. The CDR3 region has the DNA TGTGCCAGCAGCGCGGGACACCAGGGGGGTAACAATGAGCAGTTCTTC. Protein sequence: CASSAGHQGGNNEQFF.